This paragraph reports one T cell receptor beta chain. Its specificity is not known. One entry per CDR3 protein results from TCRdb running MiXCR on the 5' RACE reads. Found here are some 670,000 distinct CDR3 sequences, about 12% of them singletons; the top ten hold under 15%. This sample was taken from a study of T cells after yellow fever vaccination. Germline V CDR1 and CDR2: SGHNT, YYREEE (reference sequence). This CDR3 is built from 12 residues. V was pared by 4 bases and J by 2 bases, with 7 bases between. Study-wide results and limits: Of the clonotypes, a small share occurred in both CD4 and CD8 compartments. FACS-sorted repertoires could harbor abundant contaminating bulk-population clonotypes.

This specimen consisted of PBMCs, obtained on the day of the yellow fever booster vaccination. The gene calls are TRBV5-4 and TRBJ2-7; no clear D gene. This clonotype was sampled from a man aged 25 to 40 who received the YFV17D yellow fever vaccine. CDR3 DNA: TGTGCCAGCAGCATCGACGCCTACGAGCAGTACTTC. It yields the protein CASSIDAYEQYF.